A selection of T cell receptor beta chains follows, all from one sample in a study of tumor-infiltrating lymphocytes in primary liver carcinoma. One entry per CDR3 protein, called by TCRdb with MiXCR from the multiplex PCR reads. The data contain 65,000 to 80,000 distinct CDR3 sequences, 60% to 80% of them singletons. Sequenced material: liver tumor tissue from sampling region 4. The receptors here all came from a man between 40 and 49 years old with primary liver carcinoma and hepatitis B virus infection. The CDR3 runs from the conserved cysteine through the conserved F or W. D genes are given only for firm matches. For some rows the clone size is stated as once, few or many, or as a class when expanded; others skip it.

v_call	d_call	clone_size	j_call	cdr3_aa	cdr3_nt
TRBV11-2	TRBD2	.	TRBJ2-1	CVSSWTSGIDEQFF	TGTGTCAGCAGTTGGACTAGCGGGATTGATGAGCAATTCTTC
TRBV29-1	TRBD2	many	TRBJ2-1	CSAGREDPYNEQFF	TGCAGCGCCGGCCGGGAGGACCCCTACAATGAGCAGTTCTTC
TRBV11-2	.	.	TRBJ2-1	CASVLVDLRGHGQFF	TGTGCCAGCGTGCTAGTGGACCTCCGGGGACATGGGCAGTTCTTC
TRBV6-5	TRBD1	.	TRBJ2-1	CASNYPFRGQSMNEQFF	TGTGCCAGCAATTACCCTTTCAGGGGACAGTCTATGAATGAGCAGTTCTTC
TRBV6-1	TRBD2	many	TRBJ2-5	CASSEASGLAGETQYF	TGTGCCAGCAGTGAAGCGTCCGGGCTAGCGGGAGAGACCCAGTACTTC
TRBV6-1	TRBD1	.	TRBJ1-1	CATSGQAFEAFF	TGTGCCACTTCGGGACAGGCATTCGAGGCTTTCTTT
TRBV28	.	once	TRBJ2-2	CASRIQGLANTGEPFF	TGTGCCAGCAGAATCCAGGGACTTGCGAACACCGGGGAGCCGTTTTTT
TRBV11-2	.	.	TRBJ2-1	CAGSLEVGSEQFF	TGTGCCGGCAGTTTAGAGGTGGGATCTGAGCAGTTCTTC
TRBV28	TRBD2	many	TRBJ2-1	CASRKMTSGPYNEQFF	TGTGCCAGCAGAAAAATGACTAGCGGGCCTTACAATGAGCAGTTCTTC
TRBV12-3/TRBV12-4	.	.	TRBJ1-5	CASSLGGVDQPQHF	TGTGCCAGCAGTCTGGGAGGGGTCGATCAGCCCCAGCATTTT
TRBV6-1	.	.	TRBJ2-7	CATPRDIGPYEQSF	TGTGCCACACCCCGGGACATTGGGCCCTACGAGCAGTCCTTC
TRBV5-5	.	many	TRBJ2-3	CASSGGTPSDTQYF	TGTGCCAGCAGCGGCGGGACTCCGTCGGATACGCAGTATTTT
TRBV30	.	many	TRBJ1-5	CAWKDSNQPQHF	TGTGCCTGGAAGGACAGCAATCAGCCCCAGCATTTT
TRBV29-1	.	once	TRBJ2-5	CSVEGLDKETQHF	TGCAGTGTTGAGGGACTTGACAAAGAGACCCAGCACTTC